A selection of T cell receptor beta chains follows, all from one sample in a study of HIV-infected patients and healthy controls. TCRdb fed the 5' RACE reads into MiXCR, producing one record per CDR3 protein. In the table there are 15,000 to 20,000 distinct CDR3 sequences, 12% of which are singletons. The source material was blood. All receptors come from an adult in good health. The CDR3 runs from the conserved cysteine through the conserved F or W. The order of the fields is clone size, CDR3 length, J gene, D gene, V gene, CDR3 protein, CDR3 DNA. A D gene is named only where the DNA matches it firmly. For some rows the clone size is stated as once, few or many, or as a class when expanded; others skip it.

clone_size: few
cdr3_length: 13
j_call: TRBJ2-1
d_call: TRBD2
v_call: TRBV2
cdr3_aa: CASAGGPDNEQFF
cdr3_nt: TGTGCCAGTGCGGGGGGGCCGGACAATGAGCAGTTCTTC

clone_size: many
cdr3_length: 15
j_call: TRBJ2-7
d_call: -
v_call: TRBV5-4
cdr3_aa: CASSLEGHRSYEQYF
cdr3_nt: TGTGCCAGCAGCTTGGAAGGCCATCGGTCGTACGAGCAGTACTTC

clone_size: -
cdr3_length: 12
j_call: TRBJ1-1
d_call: TRBD1
v_call: TRBV7-2
cdr3_aa: CASKGRGVEAFF
cdr3_nt: TGTGCCAGTAAGGGCAGGGGGGTTGAAGCTTTCTTT

clone_size: -
cdr3_length: 16
j_call: TRBJ1-5
d_call: TRBD1
v_call: TRBV27
cdr3_aa: CASARTGLNSNQPQHF
cdr3_nt: TGTGCCAGCGCTCGGACAGGACTAAATAGCAATCAGCCCCAGCATTTT

clone_size: few
cdr3_length: 17
j_call: TRBJ2-5
d_call: -
v_call: TRBV5-1
cdr3_aa: CASSLAPGGPTGETQYF
cdr3_nt: TGCGCCAGCAGCTTGGCGCCCGGGGGCCCTACTGGGGAGACCCAGTACTTC

clone_size: many
cdr3_length: 15
j_call: TRBJ1-4
d_call: -
v_call: TRBV3-1
cdr3_aa: CASSQIGDRNEKLFF
cdr3_nt: TGTGCCAGCAGCCAAATAGGCGACAGGAATGAAAAACTGTTTTTT

clone_size: many
cdr3_length: 13
j_call: TRBJ2-3
d_call: -
v_call: TRBV5-1
cdr3_aa: CASSLVGPDTQYF
cdr3_nt: TGCGCCAGCAGCTTGGTGGGCCCTGATACGCAGTATTTT

clone_size: -
cdr3_length: 14
j_call: TRBJ1-5
d_call: TRBD1
v_call: TRBV12-3/TRBV12-4
cdr3_aa: CASSFQGGGQPQHF
cdr3_nt: TGTGCCAGCAGTTTCCAGGGGGGCGGTCAGCCCCAGCATTTT

clone_size: -
cdr3_length: 15
j_call: TRBJ1-1
d_call: -
v_call: TRBV6-1
cdr3_aa: CASSALNRVPTEAFF
cdr3_nt: TGTGCCAGCAGTGCCCTGAACAGGGTGCCCACTGAAGCTTTCTTT

clone_size: few
cdr3_length: 15
j_call: TRBJ2-3
d_call: TRBD1
v_call: TRBV18
cdr3_aa: CASSPRTGVRDTQYF
cdr3_nt: TGTGCCAGCTCACCAAGAACAGGGGTCCGAGATACGCAGTATTTT

clone_size: many
cdr3_length: 14
j_call: TRBJ1-1
d_call: -
v_call: TRBV7-9
cdr3_aa: CASSQRTGSGEAFF
cdr3_nt: TGTGCCAGCAGCCAACGCACAGGGTCGGGTGAAGCTTTCTTT

clone_size: medium-sized
cdr3_length: 12
j_call: TRBJ1-2
d_call: -
v_call: TRBV9
cdr3_aa: CASSADYYGYTF
cdr3_nt: TGTGCCAGCAGCGCAGACTACTATGGCTACACCTTC

clone_size: medium-sized
cdr3_length: 15
j_call: TRBJ1-3
d_call: TRBD1
v_call: TRBV12-3/TRBV12-4
cdr3_aa: CASRPRTGRGNTIYF
cdr3_nt: TGTGCCAGCAGACCACGGACAGGGAGAGGAAACACCATATATTTT